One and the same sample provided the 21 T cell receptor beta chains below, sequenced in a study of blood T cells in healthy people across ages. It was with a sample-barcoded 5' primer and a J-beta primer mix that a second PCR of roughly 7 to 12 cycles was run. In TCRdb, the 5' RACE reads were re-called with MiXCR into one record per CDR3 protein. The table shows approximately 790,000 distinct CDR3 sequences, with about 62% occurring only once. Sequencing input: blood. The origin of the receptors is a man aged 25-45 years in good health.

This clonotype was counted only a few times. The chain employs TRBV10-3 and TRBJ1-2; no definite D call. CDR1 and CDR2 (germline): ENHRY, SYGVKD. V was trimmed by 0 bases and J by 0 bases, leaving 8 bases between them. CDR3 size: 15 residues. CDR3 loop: CAISESTTSNYGYTF. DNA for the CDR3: TGTGCCATCAGTGAGTCTACCACCTCTAACTATGGCTACACCTTC.

The CDR3 DNA is TGTGCCTGGAGTGAGCTGGCCCTTGAAGCTTTCTTT. The encoded protein is CAWSELALEAFF. The J gene is TRBJ1-1, the V gene TRBV30; D is uncertain. Germline V lookup: CDR1 GTSNPN, CDR2 SVGIG (reference sequence). The CDR3 sequence is 12 residues long. V lost 1 base and J 7 bases, leaving 10 bases between the germline ends.

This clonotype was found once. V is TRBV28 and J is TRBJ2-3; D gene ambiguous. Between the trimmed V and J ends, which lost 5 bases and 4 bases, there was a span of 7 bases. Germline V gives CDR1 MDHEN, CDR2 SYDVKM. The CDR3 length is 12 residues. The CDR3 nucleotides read TGTGCCAGCAGTAGCCCCGCAGATACGCAGTATTTT. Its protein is CASSSPADTQYF.

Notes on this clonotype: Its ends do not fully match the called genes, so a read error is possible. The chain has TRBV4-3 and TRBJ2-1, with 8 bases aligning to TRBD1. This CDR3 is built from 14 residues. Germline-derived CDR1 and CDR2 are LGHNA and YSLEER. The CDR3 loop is CASSQRTGYNERFF. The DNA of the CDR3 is TGCGCCAGCAGCCAGCGGACAGGGTATAATGAGCGGTTCTTC.

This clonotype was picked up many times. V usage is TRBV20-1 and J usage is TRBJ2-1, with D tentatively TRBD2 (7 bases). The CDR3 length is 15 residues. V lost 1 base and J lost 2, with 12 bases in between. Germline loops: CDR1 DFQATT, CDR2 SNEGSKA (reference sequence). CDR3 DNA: TGCAGTGCTAGAGGGTTCGGGGGGCCCTACAATGAGCAGTTCTTC. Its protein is CSARGFGGPYNEQFF.

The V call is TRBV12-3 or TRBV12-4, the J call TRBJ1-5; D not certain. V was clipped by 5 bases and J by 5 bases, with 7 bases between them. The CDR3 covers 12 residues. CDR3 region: CASSPLHQPQHF. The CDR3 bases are TGTGCCAGCAGTCCGCTTCATCAGCCCCAGCATTTT.

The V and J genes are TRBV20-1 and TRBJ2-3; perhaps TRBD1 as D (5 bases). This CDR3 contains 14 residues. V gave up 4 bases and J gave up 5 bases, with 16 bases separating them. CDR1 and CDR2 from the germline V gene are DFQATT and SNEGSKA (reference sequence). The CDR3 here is CSAKGKLAGDTQYF. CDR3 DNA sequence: TGCAGTGCTAAGGGGAAACTTGCAGGAGATACGCAGTATTTT.

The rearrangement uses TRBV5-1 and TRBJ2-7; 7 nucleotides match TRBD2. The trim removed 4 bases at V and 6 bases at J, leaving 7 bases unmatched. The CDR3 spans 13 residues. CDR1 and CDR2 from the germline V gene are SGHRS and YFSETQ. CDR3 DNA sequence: TGCGCCAGCAGCCCGGGACTATCTTCCGAGCAGTACTTC. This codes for CASSPGLSSEQYF.

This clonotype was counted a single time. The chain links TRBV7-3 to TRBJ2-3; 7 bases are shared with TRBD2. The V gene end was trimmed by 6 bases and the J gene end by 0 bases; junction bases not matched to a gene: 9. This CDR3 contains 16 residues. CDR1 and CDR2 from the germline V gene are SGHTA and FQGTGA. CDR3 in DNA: TGTGCCAGCAGTCAACCCGGGGGGAGAAGCACAGATACGCAGTATTTT. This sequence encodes CASSQPGGRSTDTQYF.

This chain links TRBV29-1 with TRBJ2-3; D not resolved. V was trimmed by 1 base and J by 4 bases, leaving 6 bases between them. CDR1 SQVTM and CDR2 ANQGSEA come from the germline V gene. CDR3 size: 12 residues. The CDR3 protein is CSVEVGSDTQYF. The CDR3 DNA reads TGCAGCGTTGAAGTTGGGTCAGATACGCAGTATTTT.

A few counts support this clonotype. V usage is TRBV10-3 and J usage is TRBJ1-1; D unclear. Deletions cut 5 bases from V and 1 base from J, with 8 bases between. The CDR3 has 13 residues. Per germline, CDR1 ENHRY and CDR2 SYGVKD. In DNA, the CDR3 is TGTGCCATCAGTCAAGGGAGGAACACTGAAGCTTTCTTT. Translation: CAISQGRNTEAFF.

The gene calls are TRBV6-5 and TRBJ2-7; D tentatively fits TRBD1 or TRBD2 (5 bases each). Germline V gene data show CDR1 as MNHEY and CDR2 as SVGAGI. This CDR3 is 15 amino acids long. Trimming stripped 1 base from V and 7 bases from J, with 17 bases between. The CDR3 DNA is TGTGCCAGCAGTTACTTCGGGGCCCCCGCTGAGGAGCAGTACTTC. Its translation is CASSYFGAPAEEQYF.

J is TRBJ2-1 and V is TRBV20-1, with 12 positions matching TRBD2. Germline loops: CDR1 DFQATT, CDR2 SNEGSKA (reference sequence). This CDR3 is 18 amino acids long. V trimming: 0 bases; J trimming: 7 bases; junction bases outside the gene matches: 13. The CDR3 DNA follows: TGCAGTGCTAGAGACCCCCCGGGACTAGCGGGTAGTTGGAATGAGCAGTTCTTC. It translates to CSARDPPGLAGSWNEQFF.

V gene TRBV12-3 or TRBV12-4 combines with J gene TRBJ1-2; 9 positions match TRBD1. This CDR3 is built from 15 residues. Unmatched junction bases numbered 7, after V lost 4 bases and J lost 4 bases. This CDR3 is CASSSWTGDSYGYTF. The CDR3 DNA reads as TGTGCCAGCAGTTCCTGGACAGGGGATTCCTATGGCTACACCTTC.

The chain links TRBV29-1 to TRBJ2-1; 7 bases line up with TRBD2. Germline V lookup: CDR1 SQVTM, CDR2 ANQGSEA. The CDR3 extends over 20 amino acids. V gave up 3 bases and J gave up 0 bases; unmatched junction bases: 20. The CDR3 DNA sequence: TGCAGCGTTGACTCCGCTTTGGTGGCTAGCGGATTTATCTCCTACAATGAGCAGTTCTTC. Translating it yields CSVDSALVASGFISYNEQFF.

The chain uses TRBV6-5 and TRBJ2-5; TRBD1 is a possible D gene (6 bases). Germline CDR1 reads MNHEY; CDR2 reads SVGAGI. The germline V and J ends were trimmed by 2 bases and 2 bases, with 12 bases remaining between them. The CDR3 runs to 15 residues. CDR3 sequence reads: CASSYGDIRQETQYF. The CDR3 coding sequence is TGTGCCAGCAGTTACGGGGACATAAGGCAAGAGACCCAGTACTTC.

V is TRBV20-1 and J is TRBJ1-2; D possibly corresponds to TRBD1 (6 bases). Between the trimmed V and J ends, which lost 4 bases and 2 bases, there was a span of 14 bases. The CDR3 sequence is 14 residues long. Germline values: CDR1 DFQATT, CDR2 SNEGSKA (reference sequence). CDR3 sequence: CSAIRQERNYGYTF. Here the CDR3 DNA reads TGCAGTGCTATAAGACAGGAGAGAAACTATGGCTACACCTTC.

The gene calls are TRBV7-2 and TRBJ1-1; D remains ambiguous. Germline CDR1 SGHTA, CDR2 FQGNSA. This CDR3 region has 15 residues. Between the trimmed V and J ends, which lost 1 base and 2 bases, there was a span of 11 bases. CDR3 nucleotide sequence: TGTGCCAGCAGCTTAGTGAGCTGGGGAAACACTGAAGCTTTCTTT. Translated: CASSLVSWGNTEAFF.

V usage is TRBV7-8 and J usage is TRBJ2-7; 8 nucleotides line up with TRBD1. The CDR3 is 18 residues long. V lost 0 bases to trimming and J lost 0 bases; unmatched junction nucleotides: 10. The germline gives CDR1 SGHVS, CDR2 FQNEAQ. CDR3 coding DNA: TGTGCCAGCAGCTTAGCCCGTTCGACAGGGGCAAACTCCTACGAGCAGTACTTC. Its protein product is CASSLARSTGANSYEQYF.

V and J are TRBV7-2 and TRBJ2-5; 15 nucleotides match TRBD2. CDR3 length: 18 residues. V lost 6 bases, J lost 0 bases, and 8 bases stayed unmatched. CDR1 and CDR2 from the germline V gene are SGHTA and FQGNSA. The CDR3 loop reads CASSLTGTSGGNQETQYF. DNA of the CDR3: TGTGCCAGCAGTTTAACCGGGACTAGCGGGGGGAACCAAGAGACCCAGTACTTC.

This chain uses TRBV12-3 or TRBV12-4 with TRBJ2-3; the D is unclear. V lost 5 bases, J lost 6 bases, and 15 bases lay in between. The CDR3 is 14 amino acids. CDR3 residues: CASSPGPLRDTQYF. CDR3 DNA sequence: TGTGCCAGCAGTCCCGGACCCCTTAGGGATACGCAGTATTTT.